This T cell receptor beta chain was identified during a study of OX40 agonist ivuxolimab in advanced cancers. Study-wide background: Among those enrolled, mean age was about 63 years (range about 23 to 79) and over 70% were male.

Of note for this clone: Its antigen remains unknown.

Findings and limits, study-wide: There were, on average, more expanded clones in CD8+ T cells than in CD4+. It was also the case that some nonresponders had low normalized T-cell clonal expansion. Among expanded peripheral T cells, antigen specificity went undetermined.

Some clones are missing from TCRdb's copy, which holds only in-frame ones; the method was immunoSEQ multiplex PCR. Altogether more than 25,000 clones are present, 70% to 90% being singletons, with the ten largest covering approximately 20%. CDR1 is MNHEY and CDR2 is SVGAGI in the germline V gene. This CDR3 is built from 12 residues. The J segment lost 3 bases and the V segment lost 6 bases, leaving 2 bases of the junction unmatched. This TCR came from an adult with an advanced solid tumor such as melanoma, head and neck, liver or kidney cancer. The source was CD4+ or CD8+ T cells sorted from blood, collected in a trial of the OX40 agonist ivuxolimab. The chain uses TRBV6-5 and TRBJ2-7, with 7 bases lining up with TRBD1. Here the CDR3 reads CASSRDSYEQYF. CDR3 DNA sequence: TGTGCCAGCAGCCGGGACAGCTACGAGCAGTACTTC.